This section outlines one TCR beta chain sequence together with its context. The antigen remains undetermined. This sample is part of a study of cytomegalovirus exposure and HLA in healthy donors. The CDR3 is made up of 14 amino acids. Looked up from germline, CDR1 is SGDLS and CDR2 is YYNGEE. The germline V and J ends were trimmed by 4 bases and 3 bases, with 14 bases remaining between them. Notes on the study in general: Cytomegalovirus association was assigned to about 180 TCR beta chains.

It was with 60 Vbeta and 13 Jbeta primers that the PCR ran. TCRdb keeps only in-frame clones here, not all; method: immunoSEQ multiplex PCR. This sample has 130,000 or so clones, with roughly 70% found just once. The sequence was obtained from a woman between 35 and 50 years old in good health and CMV-seropositive. The sequenced material came from PBMCs. The V gene is TRBV9, the J gene TRBJ2-7, with D tentatively TRBD2 (5 bases). The CDR3 nucleotides read TGTGCCAGCAGCCTACACCCTGGGAGCTACGAGCAGTACTTC. Its translation is CASSLHPGSYEQYF.